A selection of T cell receptor beta chains follows, all from one sample in a study of vaccination and CD4 T cells after COVID-19. TCRdb ran MiXCR on the PCR reads and lists one entry per CDR3 protein. The sample lists about 20,000 distinct CDR3 sequences, approximately 56% occurring once. Antigens of these TCRs are unknown. This sample comprised CD4+ T cells from blood, cultured in vitro, obtained after SARS-CoV-2 vaccination. Source of these receptors: a human donor who had recovered from COVID-19. Both conserved end residues are part of each CDR3.

V gene: TRBV28; J gene: TRBJ1-2; CDR3 protein: CASMGAINYGYTF
V gene: TRBV20-1; J gene: TRBJ1-1; CDR3 protein: CSAPARDVMNTEAFF
V gene: TRBV6-1; J gene: TRBJ2-7; CDR3 protein: CASMGGYEQYF
V gene: TRBV7-2; J gene: TRBJ1-6; CDR3 protein: CASSKSSYNSPLHF
V gene: TRBV6-2/TRBV6-3; J gene: TRBJ1-2; CDR3 protein: CASSYLRAGGYGYTF
V gene: TRBV7-2; J gene: TRBJ2-7; CDR3 protein: CASSVGIYEQYF
V gene: TRBV20-1; J gene: TRBJ2-7; CDR3 protein: CSARKAGGNYEQYF
V gene: TRBV9; J gene: TRBJ2-5; CDR3 protein: CASSQHSWAQQETQYF
V gene: TRBV7-9; J gene: TRBJ2-7; CDR3 protein: CASSLMSFGHSYEQYF
V gene: TRBV6-1; J gene: TRBJ1-5; CDR3 protein: CASSAGPYQPQHF
V gene: TRBV20-1; J gene: TRBJ2-5; CDR3 protein: CSARAGLAGVQETQYF
V gene: TRBV19; J gene: TRBJ1-2; CDR3 protein: CASRDGDYGYTF
V gene: TRBV10-1; J gene: TRBJ1-2; CDR3 protein: CASSKTGGSGYTF
V gene: TRBV9; J gene: TRBJ2-7; CDR3 protein: CASSVGLAGAWEQYF
V gene: TRBV2; J gene: TRBJ1-6; CDR3 protein: CASSELKGSDSLLHF
V gene: TRBV11-2; J gene: TRBJ2-7; CDR3 protein: CASSEYHEQYF
V gene: TRBV24-1; J gene: TRBJ1-2; CDR3 protein: CATTEGSYGYTF
V gene: TRBV2; J gene: TRBJ2-7; CDR3 protein: CASRISGDLSEQYF
V gene: TRBV6-1; J gene: TRBJ2-5; CDR3 protein: CASSEGGGAQETQYF
V gene: TRBV27; J gene: TRBJ2-3; CDR3 protein: CASSLYGTSGSTDTQYF
V gene: TRBV20-1; J gene: TRBJ1-1; CDR3 protein: CSAVGSGWGAHTEAFF
V gene: TRBV19; J gene: TRBJ2-5; CDR3 protein: CASSRIPSGGMETQYF
V gene: TRBV19; J gene: TRBJ1-1; CDR3 protein: CASGTGLNTEAFF
V gene: TRBV28; J gene: TRBJ1-2; CDR3 protein: CASSGRGLYGYTF
V gene: TRBV24-1; J gene: TRBJ1-1; CDR3 protein: CATSDYSGGRTEAFF
V gene: TRBV20-1; J gene: TRBJ1-1; CDR3 protein: CSASGTGAVTEAFF
V gene: TRBV19; J gene: TRBJ2-5; CDR3 protein: CASSINIWETQYF
V gene: TRBV7-2; J gene: TRBJ1-6; CDR3 protein: CASSFEQKNSPLHF
V gene: TRBV27; J gene: TRBJ1-6; CDR3 protein: CASSFEGDNSPLHF
V gene: TRBV2; J gene: TRBJ1-2; CDR3 protein: CASSATGNYGYTF
V gene: TRBV20-1; J gene: TRBJ1-6; CDR3 protein: CSARQGFNSPLHF
V gene: TRBV2; J gene: TRBJ1-4; CDR3 protein: CASSEFPAGRNEKLFF
V gene: TRBV9; J gene: TRBJ1-1; CDR3 protein: CASSRQGGGTEAFF
V gene: TRBV7-2; J gene: TRBJ2-5; CDR3 protein: CASSLAGGRGQETQYF
V gene: TRBV27; J gene: TRBJ1-2; CDR3 protein: CASSFRDSYGYTF
V gene: TRBV6-5; J gene: TRBJ1-1; CDR3 protein: CASSSDGLNTEAFF
V gene: TRBV24-1; J gene: TRBJ2-5; CDR3 protein: CATSGGTSGRETQYF
V gene: TRBV5-4; J gene: TRBJ1-6; CDR3 protein: CASSLDRNTLHF
V gene: TRBV11-2; J gene: TRBJ1-3; CDR3 protein: CASSSWTGDSGNTIYF
V gene: TRBV28; J gene: TRBJ2-7; CDR3 protein: CASENTYEQYF
V gene: TRBV6-1; J gene: TRBJ2-3; CDR3 protein: CASSEGTLLTDTQYF
V gene: TRBV20-1; J gene: TRBJ1-5; CDR3 protein: CSARGVDSGNQPQHF
V gene: TRBV6-1; J gene: TRBJ1-2; CDR3 protein: CASRGQPNYGYTF
V gene: TRBV19; J gene: TRBJ1-1; CDR3 protein: CASSIDAQMNTEAFF
V gene: TRBV29-1; J gene: TRBJ1-1; CDR3 protein: CSAQNTEAFF
V gene: TRBV5-1; J gene: TRBJ1-5; CDR3 protein: CASRYPWRHLSNQPQHF